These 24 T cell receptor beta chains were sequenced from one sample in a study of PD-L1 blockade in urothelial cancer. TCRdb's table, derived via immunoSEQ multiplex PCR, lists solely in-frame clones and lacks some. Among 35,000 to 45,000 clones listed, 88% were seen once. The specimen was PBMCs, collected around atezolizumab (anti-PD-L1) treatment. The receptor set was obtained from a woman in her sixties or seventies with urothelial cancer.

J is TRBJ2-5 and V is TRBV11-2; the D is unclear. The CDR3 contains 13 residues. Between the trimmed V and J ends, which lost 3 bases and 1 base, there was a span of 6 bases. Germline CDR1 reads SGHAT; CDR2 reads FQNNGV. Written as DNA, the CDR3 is TGTGCCAGCAGCTTGTGGCCCCAAGAGACCCAGTACTTC. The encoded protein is CASSLWPQETQYF.

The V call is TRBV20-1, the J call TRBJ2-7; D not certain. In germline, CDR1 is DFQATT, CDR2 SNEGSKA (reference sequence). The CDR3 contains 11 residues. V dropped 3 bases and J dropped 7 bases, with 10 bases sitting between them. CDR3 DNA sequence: TGCAGTGCTAGGGGCGAGTGGGAGCAGTACTTC. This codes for CSARGEWEQYF.

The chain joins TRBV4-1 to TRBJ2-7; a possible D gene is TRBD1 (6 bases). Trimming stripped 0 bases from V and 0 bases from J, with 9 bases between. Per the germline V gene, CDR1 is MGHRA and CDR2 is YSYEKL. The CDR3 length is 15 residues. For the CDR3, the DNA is TGCGCCAGCAGCCAAGACACAGGGTTCTCCTACGAGCAGTACTTC. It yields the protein CASSQDTGFSYEQYF.

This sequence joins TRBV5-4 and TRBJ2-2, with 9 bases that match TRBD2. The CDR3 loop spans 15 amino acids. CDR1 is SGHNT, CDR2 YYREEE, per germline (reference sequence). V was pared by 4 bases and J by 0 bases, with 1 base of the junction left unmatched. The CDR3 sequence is CASSQRGANTGELFF. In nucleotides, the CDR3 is TGTGCCAGCAGCCAGCGGGGGGCGAACACCGGGGAGCTGTTTTTT.

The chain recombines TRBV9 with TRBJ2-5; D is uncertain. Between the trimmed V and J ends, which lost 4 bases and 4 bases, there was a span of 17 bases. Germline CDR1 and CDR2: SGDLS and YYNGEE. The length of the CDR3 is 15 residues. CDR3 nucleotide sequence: TGTGCCAGCAGCACCCCCTCCGCCTCGCGAGAGACCCAGTACTTC. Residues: CASSTPSASRETQYF.

In nucleotides, the CDR3 is TGTGCCAGCAGCCCCGCGGTGGGTGGGTACGAGCAGTACTTC. The encoded protein is CASSPAVGGYEQYF. The chain couples TRBV7-2 to TRBJ2-7; no definite D call. Germline CDR1 SGHTA, CDR2 FQGNSA. The length of the CDR3 is 14 residues. V lost 5 bases and J 4 bases, leaving 15 bases between the germline ends.

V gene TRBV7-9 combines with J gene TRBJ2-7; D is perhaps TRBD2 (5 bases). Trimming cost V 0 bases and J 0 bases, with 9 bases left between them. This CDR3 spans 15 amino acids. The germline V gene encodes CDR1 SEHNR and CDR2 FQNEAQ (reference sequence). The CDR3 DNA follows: TGTGCCAGCAGCTTAGCGGCGGGTTCCTCCTACGAGCAGTACTTC. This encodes CASSLAAGSSYEQYF.

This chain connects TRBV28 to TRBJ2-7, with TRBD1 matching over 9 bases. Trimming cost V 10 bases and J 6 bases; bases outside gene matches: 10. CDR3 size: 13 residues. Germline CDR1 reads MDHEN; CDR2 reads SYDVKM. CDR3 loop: CAITGTGPFEQYF. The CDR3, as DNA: TGTGCCATCACGGGGACAGGGCCCTTCGAGCAGTACTTC.

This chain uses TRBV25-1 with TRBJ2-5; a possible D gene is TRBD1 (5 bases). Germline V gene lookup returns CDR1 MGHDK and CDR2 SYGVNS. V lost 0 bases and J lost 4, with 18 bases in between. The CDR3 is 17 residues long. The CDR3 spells CASSEYRAGRGTETQYF. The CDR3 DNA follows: TGTGCCAGCAGTGAATACCGGGCAGGAAGGGGTACAGAGACCCAGTACTTC.

The CDR3: CASSRRRILAGPTGEQYF. Here the CDR3 DNA reads TGTGCCAGCAGCCGTCGCCGTATTCTAGCGGGGCCCACGGGCGAGCAGTACTTC. The rearrangement links TRBV14 to TRBJ2-7; 9 bases are shared with TRBD2. Trimming took 4 bases from V and 6 from J; bases not matched to a gene: 19. The CDR3 spans 18 residues. Germline lookup yields CDR1 SGHDN and CDR2 FVKESK.

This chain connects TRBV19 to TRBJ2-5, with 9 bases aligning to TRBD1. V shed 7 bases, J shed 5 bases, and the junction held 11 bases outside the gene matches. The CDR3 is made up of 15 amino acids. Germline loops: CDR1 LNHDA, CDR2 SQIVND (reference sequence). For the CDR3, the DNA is TGTGCCAGTATCCCGGCCTTTGGACAGGGGGAGACCCAGTACTTC. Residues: CASIPAFGQGETQYF.

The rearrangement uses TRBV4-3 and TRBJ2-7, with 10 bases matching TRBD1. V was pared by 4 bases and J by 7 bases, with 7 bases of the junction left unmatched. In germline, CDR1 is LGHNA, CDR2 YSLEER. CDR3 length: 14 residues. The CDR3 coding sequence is TGCGCCAGCAGCCCCGGGACAGGGGTCTGGGAGCAGTACTTC. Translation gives CASSPGTGVWEQYF.

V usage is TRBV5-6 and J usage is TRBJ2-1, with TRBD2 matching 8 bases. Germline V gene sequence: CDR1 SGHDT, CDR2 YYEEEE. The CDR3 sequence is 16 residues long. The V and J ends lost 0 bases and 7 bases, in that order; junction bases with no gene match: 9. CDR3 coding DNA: TGTGCCAGCAGCTTGGCGGGGGGGGGCTTGTTAAATGAGCAGTTCTTC. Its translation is CASSLAGGGLLNEQFF.

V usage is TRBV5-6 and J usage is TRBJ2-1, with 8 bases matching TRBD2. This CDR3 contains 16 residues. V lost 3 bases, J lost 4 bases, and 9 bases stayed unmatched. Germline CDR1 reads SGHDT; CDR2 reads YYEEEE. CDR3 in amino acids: CASSSAFRGGYNEQFF. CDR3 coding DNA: TGTGCCAGCAGCTCTGCTTTCCGGGGGGGGTACAATGAGCAGTTCTTC.

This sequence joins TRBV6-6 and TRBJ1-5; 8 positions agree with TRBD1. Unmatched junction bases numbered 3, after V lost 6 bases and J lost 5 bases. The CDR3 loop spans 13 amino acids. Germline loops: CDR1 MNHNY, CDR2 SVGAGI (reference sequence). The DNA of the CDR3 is TGTGCCAGCAGAATACAGGGGGATCAGCCCCAGCATTTT. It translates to CASRIQGDQPQHF.

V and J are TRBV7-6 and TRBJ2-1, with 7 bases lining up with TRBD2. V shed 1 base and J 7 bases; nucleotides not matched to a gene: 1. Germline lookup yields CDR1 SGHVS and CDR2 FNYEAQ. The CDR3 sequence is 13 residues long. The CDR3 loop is CASSLGGGNEQFF. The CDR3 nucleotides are TGTGCCAGCAGCTTAGGGGGGGGGAATGAGCAGTTCTTC.

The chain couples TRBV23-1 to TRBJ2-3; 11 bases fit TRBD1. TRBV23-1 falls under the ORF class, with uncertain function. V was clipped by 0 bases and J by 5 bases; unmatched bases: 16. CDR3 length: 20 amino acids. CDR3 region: CASSQSESRTGGLGVDTQYF. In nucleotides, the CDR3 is TGCGCCAGCAGTCAATCGGAGTCCCGGACAGGGGGCCTTGGGGTAGATACGCAGTATTTT.

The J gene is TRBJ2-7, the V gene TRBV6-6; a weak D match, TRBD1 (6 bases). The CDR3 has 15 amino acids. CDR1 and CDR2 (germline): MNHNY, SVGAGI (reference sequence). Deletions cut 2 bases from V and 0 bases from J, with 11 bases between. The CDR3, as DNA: TGTGCCAGCAGTTACCCAATGACAGGCTCCTACGAGCAGTACTTC. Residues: CASSYPMTGSYEQYF.

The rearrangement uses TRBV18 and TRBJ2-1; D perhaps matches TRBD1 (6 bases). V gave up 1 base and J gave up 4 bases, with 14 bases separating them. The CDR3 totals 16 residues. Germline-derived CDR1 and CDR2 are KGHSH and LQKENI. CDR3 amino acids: CASSPHTGTLYNEQFF. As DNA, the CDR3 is TGTGCCAGCTCACCACACACAGGGACACTATACAATGAGCAGTTCTTC.

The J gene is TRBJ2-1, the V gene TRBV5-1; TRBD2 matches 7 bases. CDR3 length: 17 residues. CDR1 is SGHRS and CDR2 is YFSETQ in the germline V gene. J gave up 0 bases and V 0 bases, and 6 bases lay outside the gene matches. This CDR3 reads CASSLVAGVSSYNEQFF. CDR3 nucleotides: TGCGCCAGCAGCTTGGTTGCGGGAGTGAGCTCCTACAATGAGCAGTTCTTC.

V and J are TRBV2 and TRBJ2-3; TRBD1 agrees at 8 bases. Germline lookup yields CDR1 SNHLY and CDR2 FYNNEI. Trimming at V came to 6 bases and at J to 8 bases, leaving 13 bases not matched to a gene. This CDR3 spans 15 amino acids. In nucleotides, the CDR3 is TGTGCCAGCAGGCCAGGGGGCCTTTCGGGTTCTACGCAGTATTTT. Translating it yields CASRPGGLSGSTQYF.

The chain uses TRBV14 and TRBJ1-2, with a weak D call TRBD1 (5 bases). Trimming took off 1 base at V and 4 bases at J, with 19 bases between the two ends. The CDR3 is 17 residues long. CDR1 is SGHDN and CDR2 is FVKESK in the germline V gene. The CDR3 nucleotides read TGTGCCAGCAGCCAAGCAGGCTTAACGACAGCCGTCTATGGCTACACCTTC. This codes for CASSQAGLTTAVYGYTF. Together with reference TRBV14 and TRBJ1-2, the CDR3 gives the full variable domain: EAGVTQFPSHSVIEKGQTVTLRCDPISGHDNLYWYRRVMGKEIKFLLHFVKESKQDESGMPNNRFLAERTGGTYSTLKVQPAELEDSGVYFCASSQAGLTTAVYGYTFGSGTRLTVV.

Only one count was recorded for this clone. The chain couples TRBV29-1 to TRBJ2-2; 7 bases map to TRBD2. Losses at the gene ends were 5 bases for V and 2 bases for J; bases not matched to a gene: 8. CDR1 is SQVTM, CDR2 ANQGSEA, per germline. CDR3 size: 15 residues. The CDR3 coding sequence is TGCAGCGTTATCAACCCGGGACTAAACACCGGGGAGCTGTTTTTT. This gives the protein CSVINPGLNTGELFF.

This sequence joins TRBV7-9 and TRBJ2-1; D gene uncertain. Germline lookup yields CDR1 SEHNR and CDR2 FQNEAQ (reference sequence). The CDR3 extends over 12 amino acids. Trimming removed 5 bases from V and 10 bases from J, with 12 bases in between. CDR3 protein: CASSLQDGEQFF. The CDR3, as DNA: TGTGCCAGCAGCCTTCAAGACGGGGAGCAGTTCTTC. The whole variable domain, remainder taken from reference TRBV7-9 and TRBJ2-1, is DTGVSQNPRHKITKRGQNVTFRCDPISEHNRLYWYRQTLGQGPEFLTYFQNEAQLEKSRLLSDRFSAERPKGSFSTLEIQRTEQGDSAMYLCASSLQDGEQFFGPGTRLTVL.